The 32 T cell receptor beta chains below all came from one sample that was sequenced in a study of blood T cell repertoires in COVID-19. The assay was immunoSEQ multiplex PCR, and TCRdb's table has in-frame clones only and misses some. This repertoire shows 130,000 to 150,000 clones, about 88% found once; its top ten account for roughly 2.7%. Material for sequencing was peripheral blood. These receptors came from a human donor with acute or convalescent COVID-19. The donor label of this sample is uncertain.

V is TRBV25-1 and J is TRBJ2-1, with D maybe TRBD1 (6 bases). This CDR3 spans 14 amino acids. V gave up 3 bases and J gave up 3 bases, with 9 bases separating them. CDR1 and CDR2 (germline): MGHDK, SYGVNS. CDR3 sequence: CASSDSGDYNEQFF. For the CDR3, the DNA is TGTGCCAGCAGTGACTCAGGGGACTACAATGAGCAGTTCTTC. Using reference TRBV25-1 and TRBJ2-1 for the parts outside the CDR3, the full variable domain is EADIYQTPRYLVIGTGKKITLECSQTMGHDKMYWYQQDPGMELHLIHYSYGVNSTEKGDLSSESTVSRIRTEHFPLTLESARPSHTSQYLCASSDSGDYNEQFFGPGTRLTVL.

The chain employs TRBV7-3 and TRBJ2-2, with D uncertain. This CDR3 region has 14 residues. Deletions cut 1 base from V and 3 bases from J, with 6 bases between. The germline gives CDR1 SGHTA, CDR2 FQGTGA. The CDR3 spells CASSLSRDTGELFF. The CDR3 nucleotides read TGTGCCAGCAGCTTAAGTCGGGACACCGGGGAGCTGTTTTTT.

The chain uses TRBV5-1 and TRBJ1-5; 10 nucleotides align to TRBD1. The germline gives CDR1 SGHRS, CDR2 YFSETQ. The length of the CDR3 is 15 residues. After removal of 0 bases from V and 6 bases from J, the junction contained 3 bases not matched to a gene. The CDR3 sequence is CASSLGTGGSQPQHF. For the CDR3, the DNA is TGCGCCAGCAGCTTGGGGACAGGGGGAAGTCAGCCCCAGCATTTT.

This clone has a handful of counts. This chain uses TRBV5-1 with TRBJ2-1; D ambiguous. Germline V gene data show CDR1 as SGHRS and CDR2 as YFSETQ. CDR3 length: 14 residues. V gave up 0 bases and J gave up 5 bases, with 9 bases separating them. The CDR3 here is CASSLVVEDNEQFF. CDR3 bases: TGCGCCAGCAGCTTGGTTGTAGAAGACAATGAGCAGTTCTTC.

V gene TRBV6-5 combines with J gene TRBJ2-2; no clear D gene. Trimming removed 0 bases from V and 2 bases from J, with 10 bases in between. Germline CDR1 MNHEY, CDR2 SVGAGI. The CDR3 contains 16 residues. The CDR3 DNA is TGTGCCAGCAGTTACTCGGGCCAGATTAACACCGGGGAGCTGTTTTTT. Its protein product is CASSYSGQINTGELFF.

In this sample, this clone turned up once. This chain uses TRBV4-1 with TRBJ1-5, with D possibly matching TRBD1 (6 bases). The CDR3 loop spans 15 amino acids. V lost 4 bases and J lost 5, with 15 bases in between. The germline V gene encodes CDR1 MGHRA and CDR2 YSYEKL. Written as DNA, the CDR3 is TGCGCCAGCAGCCGGACCGGGGACACGGATCAGCCCCAGCATTTT. This gives the protein CASSRTGDTDQPQHF.

V gene TRBV28 combines with J gene TRBJ1-4, with TRBD1 as a possible D gene (6 bases). The CDR3 loop spans 13 amino acids. CDR1 MDHEN and CDR2 SYDVKM come from the germline V gene. The CDR3 reads CAVTGMENEKLFF. The CDR3, as DNA: TGTGCAGTCACAGGGATGGAGAACGAAAAACTGTTTTTT. Filled out from reference TRBV28 and TRBJ1-4, the complete variable domain reads DVKVTQSSRYLVKRTGEKVFLECVQDMDHENMFWYRQDPGLGLRLIYFSYDVKMKEKGDIPEGYSVSREKKERFSLILESASTNQTSMYLCAVTGMENEKLFFGSGTQLSVL.

This chain links TRBV2 with TRBJ1-3; D remains ambiguous. The germline V gene encodes CDR1 SNHLY and CDR2 FYNNEI. The V gene lost 4 bases and the J gene lost 3 bases, with 19 bases spanning the gap. The CDR3 totals 17 residues. This chain's CDR3 is CASSAGTPGGFGNTIYF. The CDR3 DNA follows: TGTGCCAGCAGTGCGGGCACCCCGGGAGGATTTGGAAACACCATATATTTT. Combining the CDR3 with reference TRBV2 and TRBJ1-3 gives the whole variable domain EPEVTQTPSHQVTQMGQEVILRCVPISNHLYFYWYRQILGQKVEFLVSFYNNEISEKSEIFDDQFSVERPDGSNFTLKIRSTKLEDSAMYFCASSAGTPGGFGNTIYFGEGSWLTVV.

J is TRBJ1-1 and V is TRBV11-3; 8 bases align to TRBD1. J gave up 1 base and V 5 bases, and 6 bases lay outside the gene matches. Germline-derived CDR1 and CDR2 are SGHNT and YENEEA. This CDR3 is 15 amino acids long. This CDR3 is CASSPRDRKNTEAFF. As DNA, the CDR3 is TGTGCCAGCAGCCCCCGGGACAGGAAGAACACTGAAGCTTTCTTT.

V usage is TRBV5-1 and J usage is TRBJ1-1, with TRBD1 matching over 9 bases. The germline CDR1 and CDR2 sequences are SGHRS and YFSETQ. V lost 3 bases and J lost 0; bases outside the gene matches: 9. The CDR3 runs 17 residues. The CDR3 loop reads CASSSRQGGPMNTEAFF. The CDR3 DNA reads as TGCGCCAGCAGCTCTAGACAGGGGGGACCTATGAACACTGAAGCTTTCTTT.

This chain connects TRBV7-3 to TRBJ1-2; TRBD1 matches 7 bases. J lost 3 bases, V lost 5 bases, and 3 bases had no gene match. This CDR3 spans 13 amino acids. The germline CDR1 and CDR2 sequences are SGHTA and FQGTGA. In DNA form, the CDR3 reads TGTGCCAGCAGCCAGGGACAGTACTATGGCTACACCTTC. It is translated as CASSQGQYYGYTF.

The J gene is TRBJ1-5, the V gene TRBV6-6; D is perhaps TRBD1 (5 bases). This CDR3 has 12 residues. CDR1 is MNHNY, CDR2 SVGAGI, per germline (reference sequence). Between the trimmed V and J ends, which lost 5 bases and 6 bases, there was a span of 8 bases. CDR3 coding DNA: TGTGCCAGCAGTCCGGGGGTTCAGCCCCAGCATTTT. This gives the protein CASSPGVQPQHF.

The J gene is TRBJ1-6, the V gene TRBV10-3; maybe TRBD1 (5 bases). Germline lookup yields CDR1 ENHRY and CDR2 SYGVKD. The V end was cut by 0 bases, the J end by 8 bases, with 8 bases between. The CDR3 consists of 14 residues. The CDR3 DNA is TGTGCCATCAGTGAGTCGGGGGGACATTCACCCCTCCACTTT. This encodes CAISESGGHSPLHF.

The rearrangement links TRBV12-3 or TRBV12-4 to TRBJ1-1; TRBD1 matches at 10 bases. V lost 6 bases to trimming and J lost 4 bases; unmatched junction nucleotides: 2. The CDR3 consists of 13 residues. The chain's CDR3 is CASRTGGLTEAFF. The CDR3 DNA sequence: TGTGCCAGCAGGACAGGGGGCCTCACTGAAGCTTTCTTT.

This sequence joins TRBV7-9 and TRBJ2-2, with D possibly matching TRBD1 (6 bases). The V gene lost 3 bases and the J gene lost 4 bases, with 12 bases spanning the gap. Germline V gene lookup returns CDR1 SEHNR and CDR2 FQNEAQ (reference sequence). The CDR3 contains 15 residues. The CDR3 DNA is TGTGCCAGCAGCTTGATGTCAGGGGTCACCGGGGAGCTGTTTTTT. It codes for CASSLMSGVTGELFF.

The chain carries TRBV11-2 and TRBJ1-1; D uncertain. Germline-derived CDR1 and CDR2 are SGHAT and FQNNGV. This CDR3 spans 12 amino acids. Trimming shortened V by 3 bases and J by 5 bases, and 7 bases separated the two germline ends. CDR3 nucleotide sequence: TGTGCCAGCAGCTTTCAGCGAACTGAAGCTTTCTTT. As protein: CASSFQRTEAFF.

In its sample, this clone was seen a few times. The chain has TRBV27 and TRBJ2-3, with D possibly matching TRBD1 (5 bases). V was shortened by 3 bases and J by 4 bases, with 11 bases between the two germline ends. Germline values: CDR1 MNHEY, CDR2 SMNVEV (reference sequence). This CDR3 comprises 14 residues. CDR3 sequence reads: CASSFGRVSDTQYF. CDR3 nucleotide sequence: TGTGCCAGCAGTTTTGGCAGGGTTTCAGATACGCAGTATTTT.

This chain uses TRBV27 with TRBJ2-4; D possibly corresponds to TRBD1 (6 bases). V gave up 3 bases and J gave up 8 bases, with 11 bases separating them. The germline CDR1 and CDR2 sequences are MNHEY and SMNVEV (reference sequence). The CDR3 loop spans 13 amino acids. CDR3 nucleotide sequence: TGTGCCAGCAGTTTCCCAGGGGCAGACATTCAGTACTTC. Its protein is CASSFPGADIQYF.

The chain uses TRBV3-1 (or the pseudogene TRBV3-2) and TRBJ1-5, with 10 nucleotides matching TRBD1. Germline-derived CDR1 and CDR2 are LGHDT and YNNKEL (reference sequence). V trimming: 0 bases; J trimming: 4 bases; junction bases outside the gene matches: 6. The CDR3 is 17 residues long. The CDR3 nucleotides read TGTGCCAGCAGCCAAGATCGGGGACAGGGGAAAAATCAGCCCCAGCATTTT. It yields the protein CASSQDRGQGKNQPQHF.

There are a few counts of this clone. This chain joins TRBV3-1 (or the pseudogene TRBV3-2) and TRBJ2-2; 8 nucleotides match TRBD1. This CDR3 is built from 15 residues. The germline gives CDR1 LGHDT, CDR2 YNNKEL (reference sequence). The junction had 6 bases not matched to a gene; V was cut back by 5 bases and J by 4 bases. CDR3 amino acids: CASSGRDRTTGELFF. The CDR3 nucleotides read TGTGCCAGCAGCGGCCGGGACAGGACCACCGGGGAGCTGTTTTTT.

The rearrangement links TRBV9 to TRBJ1-3; maybe TRBD1 (6 bases). This CDR3 spans 16 amino acids. Per the germline V gene, CDR1 is SGDLS and CDR2 is YYNGEE. Deletions cut 0 bases from V and 4 bases from J, with 14 bases between. The CDR3 DNA reads as TGTGCCAGCAGCGTAGTTTGGGGGGGCGTAGGAAACACCATATATTTT. Translated, it gives CASSVVWGGVGNTIYF.

V gene TRBV29-1 combines with J gene TRBJ1-1; D not certain. The germline V and J ends were trimmed by 4 bases and 1 base, with 10 bases remaining between them. The germline gives CDR1 SQVTM, CDR2 ANQGSEA. The CDR3 extends over 13 amino acids. The CDR3 reads CSVVGIKNTEAFF. CDR3 bases: TGCAGCGTTGTCGGGATAAAGAACACTGAAGCTTTCTTT.

In DNA, the CDR3 is TGTGCCTGGAGTGTCGACAGGACCTTGGGTAGGGAAGCTTTCTTT. Protein product: CAWSVDRTLGREAFF. The V call is TRBV30, the J call TRBJ1-1, with D possibly TRBD1 on 6 matching bases. The length of the CDR3 is 15 residues. Trimming pared 0 bases from V and 8 bases from J, leaving 19 bases between. The germline gives CDR1 GTSNPN, CDR2 SVGIG (reference sequence).

This clone was observed a few times. The chain is built from TRBV3-1 (or the pseudogene TRBV3-2) and TRBJ1-2, with a weak D call TRBD1 (5 bases). Germline lookup yields CDR1 LGHDT and CDR2 YNNKEL (reference sequence). Deletions cut 6 bases from V and 6 bases from J, with 11 bases between. This CDR3 has 12 amino acids. The CDR3 DNA reads as TGTGCCAGCAGAGCGGGACTCAATGGCTACACCTTC. Its translation: CASRAGLNGYTF.

The chain couples TRBV6-6 to TRBJ2-3, with 8 bases identical to TRBD2. This CDR3 has 18 residues. Germline CDR1 is MNHNY and CDR2 is SVGAGI (reference sequence). Germline trimming cut 5 bases from V and 4 bases from J; bases unmatched to any gene: 17. CDR3 bases: TGTGCCAGCAGTCCTACCTTGGGTCGCGGGAGGACCCCAGATACGCAGTATTTT. Its protein product is CASSPTLGRGRTPDTQYF.

The gene calls are TRBV19 and TRBJ1-1; 7 bases agree with TRBD1. The germline V gene has CDR1 LNHDA and CDR2 SQIVND (reference sequence). The CDR3 covers 14 residues. V lost 6 bases and J lost 4; bases outside the gene matches: 8. CDR3 loop: CASSPDRMGTEAFF. CDR3 DNA sequence: TGTGCCAGTAGCCCGGACAGGATGGGCACTGAAGCTTTCTTT.

The chain employs TRBV10-3 and TRBJ2-2, with 10 bases that match TRBD1. The CDR3 has 16 amino acids. Unmatched junction bases numbered 6, after V lost 3 bases and J lost 5 bases. CDR1 is ENHRY, CDR2 SYGVKD, per germline. The CDR3 region has the DNA TGTGCCATCAGTGACGCGGGACAGGGGATGACCGGGGAGCTGTTTTTT. It translates to CAISDAGQGMTGELFF.

The chain uses TRBV5-1 and TRBJ1-1, with D possibly matching TRBD1 (6 bases). Germline values: CDR1 SGHRS, CDR2 YFSETQ. The CDR3 length is 13 residues. V lost 2 bases and J lost 4, with 9 bases in between. This CDR3 reads CASSFTGPTEAFF. The CDR3 coding sequence is TGCGCCAGCAGCTTCACAGGGCCCACTGAAGCTTTCTTT.

This chain connects TRBV7-9 to TRBJ1-6; TRBD1 might be the D (5 bases). The CDR3 runs to 15 residues. Germline values: CDR1 SEHNR, CDR2 FQNEAQ (reference sequence). V dropped 1 base and J dropped 6 bases, with 10 bases sitting between them. CDR3 coding DNA: TGTGCCAGCAGCTTAGTGGGGGGGGGTAATTCACCCCTCCACTTT. Residues: CASSLVGGGNSPLHF.

The count of this clone is one. The genes are TRBV5-4 and TRBJ2-3; 8 nucleotides agree with TRBD2. V dropped 4 bases and J dropped 1; count of bases not matched to a gene: 5. CDR1 and CDR2 from the germline V gene are SGHNT and YYREEE (reference sequence). The CDR3 length is 15 residues. The CDR3: CASSNRGGGTDTQYF. The CDR3 nucleotides read TGTGCCAGCAGCAACCGGGGGGGTGGCACAGATACGCAGTATTTT.

The gene calls are TRBV24-1 and TRBJ1-1; 7 bases line up with TRBD1. This CDR3 is 14 amino acids long. CDR1 KGHDR and CDR2 SFDVKD come from the germline V gene. V lost 3 bases to trimming and J lost 1 base; unmatched junction nucleotides: 1. The CDR3 sequence: CATSDRQGNTEAFF. CDR3 coding DNA: TGTGCCACCAGTGATCGACAGGGGAACACTGAAGCTTTCTTT.

The CDR3 bases are TGCGCCAGCAGACCCGGACAGGGAGTAGCCGGGGAGCTGTTTTTT. Translating it yields CASRPGQGVAGELFF. The J gene is TRBJ2-2, the V gene TRBV5-1; 8 bases agree with TRBD1. The CDR3 has 15 amino acids. In germline, CDR1 is SGHRS, CDR2 YFSETQ. Trimming took 5 bases from V and 6 from J; bases not matched to a gene: 9.